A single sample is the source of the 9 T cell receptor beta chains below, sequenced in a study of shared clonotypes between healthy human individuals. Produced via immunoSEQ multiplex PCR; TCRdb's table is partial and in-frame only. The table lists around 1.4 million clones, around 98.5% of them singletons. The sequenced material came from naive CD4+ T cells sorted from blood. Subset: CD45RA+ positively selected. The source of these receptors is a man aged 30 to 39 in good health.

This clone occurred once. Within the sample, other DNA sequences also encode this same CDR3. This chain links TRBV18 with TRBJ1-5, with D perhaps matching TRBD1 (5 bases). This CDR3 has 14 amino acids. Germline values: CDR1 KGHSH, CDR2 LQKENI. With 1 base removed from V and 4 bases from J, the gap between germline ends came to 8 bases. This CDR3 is CASSPRGGNQPQHF. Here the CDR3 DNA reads TGTGCCAGCTCACCACGTGGGGGGAATCAGCCCCAGCATTTT. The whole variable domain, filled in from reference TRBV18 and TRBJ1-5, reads NAGVMQNPRHLVRRRGQEARLRCSPMKGHSHVYWYRQLPEEGLKFMVYLQKENIIDESGMPKERFSAEFPKEGPSILRIQQVVRGDSAAYFCASSPRGGNQPQHFGDGTRLSIL.

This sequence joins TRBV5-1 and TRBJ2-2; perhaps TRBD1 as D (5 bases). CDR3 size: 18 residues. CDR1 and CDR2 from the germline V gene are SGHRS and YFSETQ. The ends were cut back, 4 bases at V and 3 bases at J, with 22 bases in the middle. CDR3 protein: CASSTYHRRGFDTGELFF. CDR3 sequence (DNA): TGCGCCAGCAGCACATATCACAGGCGTGGATTTGACACCGGGGAGCTGTTTTTT. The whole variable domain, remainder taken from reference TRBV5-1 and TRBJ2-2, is KAGVTQTPRYLIKTRGQQVTLSCSPISGHRSVSWYQQTPGQGLQFLFEYFSETQRNKGNFPGRFSGRQFSNSRSEMNVSTLELGDSALYLCASSTYHRRGFDTGELFFGEGSRLTVL.

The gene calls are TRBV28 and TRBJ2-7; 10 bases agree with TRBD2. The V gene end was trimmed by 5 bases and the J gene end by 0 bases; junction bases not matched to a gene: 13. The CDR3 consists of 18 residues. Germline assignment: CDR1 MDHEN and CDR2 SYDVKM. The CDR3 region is CASSPSRTSGRLSYEQYF. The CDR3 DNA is TGTGCCAGCAGTCCATCCCGGACTAGCGGCCGCCTCTCCTACGAGCAGTACTTC.

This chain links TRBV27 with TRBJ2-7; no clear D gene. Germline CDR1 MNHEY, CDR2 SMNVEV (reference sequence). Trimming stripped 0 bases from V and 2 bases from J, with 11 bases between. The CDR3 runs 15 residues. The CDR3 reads CASSLSGSYTYEQYF. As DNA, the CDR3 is TGTGCCAGCAGTTTATCAGGCTCTTATACCTACGAGCAGTACTTC.

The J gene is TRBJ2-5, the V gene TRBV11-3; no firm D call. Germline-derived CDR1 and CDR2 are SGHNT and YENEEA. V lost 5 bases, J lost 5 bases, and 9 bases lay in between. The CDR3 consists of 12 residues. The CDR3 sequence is CASSRGVETQYF. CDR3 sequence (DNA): TGTGCCAGCAGCCGAGGTGTGGAGACCCAGTACTTC.

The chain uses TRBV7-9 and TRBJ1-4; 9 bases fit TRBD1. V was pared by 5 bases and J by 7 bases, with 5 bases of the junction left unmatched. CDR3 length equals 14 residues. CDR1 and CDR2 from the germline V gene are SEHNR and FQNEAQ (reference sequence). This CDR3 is CASSKTGGGEKLFF. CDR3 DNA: TGTGCCAGCAGCAAAACAGGGGGCGGTGAAAAACTGTTTTTT.

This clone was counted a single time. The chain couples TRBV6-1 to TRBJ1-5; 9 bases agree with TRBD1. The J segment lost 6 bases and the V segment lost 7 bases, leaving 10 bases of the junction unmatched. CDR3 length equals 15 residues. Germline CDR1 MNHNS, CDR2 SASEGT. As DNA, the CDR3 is TGTGCCAGCACTCAAGGACAGGGGAAGGGTCAGCCCCAGCATTTT. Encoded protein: CASTQGQGKGQPQHF.

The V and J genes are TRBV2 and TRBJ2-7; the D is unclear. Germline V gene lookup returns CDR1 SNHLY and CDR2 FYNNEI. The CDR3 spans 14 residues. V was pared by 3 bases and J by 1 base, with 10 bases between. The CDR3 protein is CASSEEMGSYEQYF. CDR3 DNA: TGTGCCAGCAGTGAGGAGATGGGATCCTACGAGCAGTACTTC.

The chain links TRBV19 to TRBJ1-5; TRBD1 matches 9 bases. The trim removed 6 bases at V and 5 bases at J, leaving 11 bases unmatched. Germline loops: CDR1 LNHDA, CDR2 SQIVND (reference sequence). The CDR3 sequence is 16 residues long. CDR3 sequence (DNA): TGTGCCAGTAGCCCGCCGGGACAGGGTGCCTATCAGCCCCAGCATTTT. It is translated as CASSPPGQGAYQPQHF.